These 20 T cell receptor beta chains share one sample of origin, sequenced in a study of T-cell reconstitution after alpha-beta-depleted transplantation in children. Researchers prepared the TCRbeta library using unique molecular identifiers, the study reports. TCRdb fed the PCR reads into MiXCR, producing one record per CDR3 protein. The data show fewer than 550,000 distinct CDR3 sequences, 10% seen once. The material sequenced was PBMCs, taken before TCRalphabeta/CD19-depleted stem cell transplant. The receptors shown here come from a child under 10 years old with inherited bone marrow failure, due to receive a stem cell transplant.

This clonotype was observed a handful of times. The chain combines TRBV27 with TRBJ2-7; TRBD2 matches at 7 bases. Looked up from germline, CDR1 is MNHEY and CDR2 is SMNVEV (reference sequence). With V trimmed by 4 bases and J by 3 bases, 6 bases remained unmatched. This CDR3 has 14 amino acids. The CDR3 loop reads CASSWAGDLYEQYF. The CDR3 DNA reads TGTGCCAGCAGTTGGGCGGGGGACCTCTACGAGCAGTACTTC.

The table lists this clonotype with many counts. The chain has TRBV29-1 and TRBJ2-7, with TRBD1 matching over 7 bases. V was pared by 6 bases and J by 3 bases, with 2 bases of the junction left unmatched. This CDR3 spans 11 amino acids. In germline, CDR1 is SQVTM, CDR2 ANQGSEA. Here the CDR3 reads CSVGQDYEQYF. CDR3 DNA sequence: TGCAGCGTCGGACAGGACTACGAGCAGTACTTC.

Only one count was recorded for this clonotype. Being one base from a much bigger clone, this may be a read error. Since the CDR3 does not end with the conserved phenylalanine or tryptophan, this likely comes from a read error. The genes are TRBV5-1 and TRBJ2-1; a possible D gene is TRBD2 (7 bases). Germline V gene lookup returns CDR1 SGHRS and CDR2 YFSETQ. V was clipped by 5 bases and J by 4 bases, with 16 bases between them. The CDR3 is made up of 15 amino acids. In nucleotides, the CDR3 is TGCGCCAGCAGTTCGATAGAGGGGGGGTACAATGAGCAGTTCCTC. Translated, it gives CASSSIEGGYNEQFL.

This clonotype was recorded many times. In nucleotides, the CDR3 is TGTGCCAGCAGCGTAGGGGGCCGGGGTGAGCAGTACTTC. Its protein is CASSVGGRGEQYF. The chain is built from TRBV9 and TRBJ2-7; D could derive from TRBD1 or TRBD2 (5 bases each). This CDR3 has 13 residues. The germline V gene has CDR1 SGDLS and CDR2 YYNGEE. V lost 0 bases and J 7 bases, leaving 11 bases between the germline ends. The full variable domain, completed using reference TRBV9 and TRBJ2-7, is DSGVTQTPKHLITATGQRVTLRCSPRSGDLSVYWYQQSLDQGLQFLIQYYNGEERAKGNILERFSAQQFPDLHSELNLSSLELGDSALYFCASSVGGRGEQYFGPGTRLTVT.

This clonotype appeared a few times. V and J are TRBV11-2 and TRBJ2-3, with D perhaps matching TRBD2 (5 bases). Trimming pared 6 bases from V and 2 bases from J, leaving 27 bases between. This CDR3 is built from 19 residues. Germline V CDR1 and CDR2: SGHAT, FQNNGV. As DNA, the CDR3 is TGTGCCAGCAGACATTACGGAGGCGGTTTTGGCAGTTTCACAGATACGCAGTATTTT. Amino acid sequence: CASRHYGGGFGSFTDTQYF.

This clonotype was observed many times. This chain joins TRBV7-9 and TRBJ2-7; 9 bases map to TRBD1. Per the germline V gene, CDR1 is SEHNR and CDR2 is FQNEAQ (reference sequence). V trimming: 4 bases; J trimming: 1 base; junction bases outside the gene matches: 8. This CDR3 has 16 residues. The CDR3 coding sequence is TGTGCCAGCAGCTCTTACGGTGGACAGGGGTCCTACGAGCAGTACTTC. Translated, it gives CASSSYGGQGSYEQYF.

Ten or more counts support this clonotype. The chain employs TRBV30 and TRBJ1-1; D remains ambiguous. CDR3 length: 13 amino acids. V lost 1 base and J lost 5, with 11 bases in between. The germline V gene encodes CDR1 GTSNPN and CDR2 SVGIG (reference sequence). The CDR3 DNA is TGTGCCTGGAGTGGGGAGTCATGGACTGAAGCTTTCTTT. Translation gives CAWSGESWTEAFF.

This clonotype was counted many times. The chain uses TRBV7-2 and TRBJ2-5; maybe TRBD2 (5 bases). The CDR3 covers 14 residues. CDR1 and CDR2 (germline): SGHTA, FQGNSA. V was shortened by 3 bases and J by 3 bases, with 11 bases between the two germline ends. In DNA, the CDR3 is TGTGCCAGCAGCTTTCGAGGGATTGAAGAGACCCAGTACTTC. Translated, it gives CASSFRGIEETQYF.

This clonotype appeared a few times. The junction departs from germline at one end; a sequencing error may be responsible. This sequence joins TRBV20-1 and TRBJ2-7; 7 nucleotides line up with TRBD1. The CDR3 consists of 16 residues. The germline CDR1 and CDR2 sequences are DFQATT and SNEGSKA (reference sequence). The CDR3 DNA is TGCTGTGCTAGAGTCCCGGGACAGAGGAGCTCCTACGAGCAGTACTTC. Translating gives CCARVPGQRSSYEQYF.

This clonotype showed up many times. The rearrangement joins TRBV10-1 to TRBJ2-1; TRBD1 matches at 9 bases. V lost 0 bases and J lost 2; bases outside the gene matches: 2. This CDR3 has 16 amino acids. From germline, CDR1 is WNHNN and CDR2 SYGVQD (reference sequence). The CDR3 DNA is TGCGCCAGCAGTGAGTCCACAGGGGGCGCCTACAATGAGCAGTTCTTC. It is translated as CASSESTGGAYNEQFF.

This clonotype was recorded many times. This chain uses TRBV7-2 with TRBJ2-1, with TRBD2 matching over 8 bases. This CDR3 has 15 residues. V shed 7 bases and J 1 base; nucleotides not matched to a gene: 6. The V gene's germline CDR1 is SGHTA and CDR2 FQGNSA. Written as DNA, the CDR3 is TGTGCCAGCACCCCGACTAGCGCATCCTACAATGAGCAGTTCTTC. Translation: CASTPTSASYNEQFF.

The rearrangement joins TRBV20-1 to TRBJ2-1; possibly TRBD1 for D (5 bases). Per the germline V gene, CDR1 is DFQATT and CDR2 is SNEGSKA (reference sequence). Trimming removed 0 bases from V and 9 bases from J, with 15 bases in between. This CDR3 contains 14 residues. CDR3 sequence reads: CSARDPSKGIEQFF. The CDR3 nucleotides are TGCAGTGCTAGAGATCCGTCGAAGGGGATTGAGCAGTTCTTC.

This clonotype was recorded a few times. V gene TRBV5-1 combines with J gene TRBJ1-4, with a possible D match to TRBD1 (6 bases). CDR1 and CDR2 from the germline V gene are SGHRS and YFSETQ. Trimming cost V 4 bases and J 6 bases, with 16 bases left between them. This CDR3 is 15 amino acids long. CDR3 DNA: TGCGCCAGCAGCCCCACACAGGGATGGGATGAAAAACTGTTTTTT. Translating gives CASSPTQGWDEKLFF.

Note on this clonotype: One base away lies a much larger clone, so this may be a sequencing read error. V usage is TRBV25-1 and J usage is TRBJ1-5, with TRBD1 as a possible D gene (6 bases). Trimming removed 5 bases from V and 6 bases from J, with 17 bases in between. Germline assignment: CDR1 MGHDK and CDR2 SYGVNS. The CDR3 runs to 15 residues. CDR3 region: CASSPPGDTGQPQHF. The DNA of the CDR3 is TGTGCCAGCAGTCCCCCAGGGGACACGGGTCAGCCCCAGCATTTT.

This clonotype showed up many times. The chain links TRBV7-8 to TRBJ1-4; TRBD1 is a possible D gene (6 bases). V lost 4 bases and J lost 8, with 17 bases in between. Germline assignment: CDR1 SGHVS and CDR2 FQNEAQ. The CDR3 is made up of 15 amino acids. The CDR3 region has the DNA TGTGCCAGCAGCTGGGGGCCCTTTTATGAGGAAAAACTGTTTTTT. This gives the protein CASSWGPFYEEKLFF.

In regard to this clonotype: A much larger clone lies a single base off, so this may be a read error. The chain recombines TRBV4-3 with TRBJ2-7, with D perhaps TRBD2 (5 bases). Looked up from germline, CDR1 is LGHNA and CDR2 is YSLEER. The CDR3 contains 15 residues. V lost 4 bases to trimming and J lost 3 bases, with 16 bases between them. The CDR3 reads CASSPLRAGSYEQYF. CDR3 in DNA: TGCGCCAGCAGCCCCCTGAGGGCAGGAAGCTACGAGCAGTACTTC.

This clonotype came up many times. The rearrangement links TRBV19 to TRBJ1-2; 7 positions agree with TRBD1. CDR3 length equals 15 residues. V was clipped by 5 bases and J by 2 bases; unmatched bases: 8. Germline V lookup: CDR1 LNHDA, CDR2 SQIVND (reference sequence). The CDR3 protein is CASSAYRGPNYGYTF. The DNA for the CDR3 is TGTGCCAGTAGTGCCTACAGGGGACCAAACTATGGCTACACCTTC.

At least ten counts were recorded for this clonotype. The chain is built from TRBV12-3 or TRBV12-4 and TRBJ1-2; no firm D call. The CDR3 spans 13 residues. V was trimmed by 3 bases and J by 8 bases, leaving 13 bases between them. Written as DNA, the CDR3 is TGTGCCAGCAGTTTGGTCCTGGACTTAGGCTACACCTTC. Translation gives CASSLVLDLGYTF.

The table lists this clonotype with many counts. The gene calls are TRBV5-1 and TRBJ1-1; maybe TRBD1 (5 bases). V shed 7 bases and J shed 3 bases, with 13 bases lying between them. The CDR3 spans 13 residues. Per germline, CDR1 SGHRS and CDR2 YFSETQ. CDR3 sequence: CASLVSGDTEAFF. The CDR3 DNA sequence: TGCGCCAGCTTGGTTTCGGGGGACACTGAAGCTTTCTTT.

This clonotype has a count of ten or more. The rearrangement uses TRBV6-1 and TRBJ2-7; no clear D. The CDR3 has 15 amino acids. Germline V gives CDR1 MNHNS, CDR2 SASEGT. V lost 6 bases and J lost 9, with 24 bases in between. This CDR3 reads CASRQDRFFLSVQYF. The CDR3 DNA reads TGTGCCAGCAGGCAAGACCGGTTCTTTTTGTCTGTGCAGTACTTC.